Following are 3 T cell receptor beta chains from one sample sequenced in a study of T cells after yellow fever vaccination. From the 5' RACE reads, TCRdb called clonotypes with MiXCR, one entry per CDR3 protein. The top ten hold about 25% of the sample, which has a few hundred thousand distinct CDR3 sequences, less than 4.5% seen once. This specimen was PBMCs, taken on the day of the yellow fever booster vaccination. Source of these receptors: a man between 18 and 35 years old who received the YFV17D yellow fever vaccine.

There are a few counts of this clonotype. The chain links TRBV15 to TRBJ1-2, with TRBD1 matching 8 bases. This CDR3 has 13 residues. Germline CDR1 LNHNV, CDR2 YYDKDF (reference sequence). With 4 bases clipped from V and 4 bases from J, the junction kept 2 bases outside the gene matches. The CDR3, as DNA: TGTGCCACCAGCATCACAGGGGGCTATGGCTACACCTTC. Amino acid sequence: CATSITGGYGYTF.

This clonotype was seen more than once but under ten times. The rearrangement links TRBV3-1 to TRBJ1-3, with D unclear. The CDR3 length is 11 residues. Germline V gene sequence: CDR1 LGHDT, CDR2 YNNKEL (reference sequence). Between the trimmed V and J ends, which lost 11 bases and 2 bases, there was a span of 7 bases. In nucleotides, the CDR3 is TGTGCCGCGGGTCCTGGAAACACCATATATTTT. It codes for CAAGPGNTIYF.

The rearrangement links TRBV5-1 to TRBJ2-4; 8 nucleotides line up with TRBD1. The CDR3 extends over 16 amino acids. In germline, CDR1 is SGHRS, CDR2 YFSETQ. The V and J ends lost 0 bases and 6 bases, in that order; junction bases with no gene match: 8. Here the CDR3 reads CASSLDPGGEGNIQYF. DNA for the CDR3: TGCGCCAGCAGCTTGGATCCAGGGGGCGAGGGAAACATTCAGTACTTC.